This T cell receptor (beta chain) is from a study of PD-1 blockade in classical Hodgkin lymphoma. The V segment lost 6 bases and the J segment 4 bases; nucleotides outside the gene matches: 14. Germline CDR1 and CDR2: SEHNR and FQNEAQ (reference sequence). The CDR3 length is 17 residues. Every one of the patients relapsed after autologous stem cell transplantation (brentuximab vedotin exposure was variable). This table comes from immunoSEQ multiplex PCR, and its TCRdb copy is limited to in-frame clones, with some not included. The sample consists of 25,000 to 30,000 clones, roughly 85% of them appearing once.

The rearrangement joins TRBV7-9 to TRBJ2-3; TRBD1 matches at 9 bases. The TCR originated in a human donor with classical Hodgkin lymphoma. The specimen was peripheral blood mononuclear cells (PBMCs), collected before the second cycle of nivolumab. CDR3: CASRPPPTGGGADTQYF. The DNA for the CDR3 is TGTGCCAGCAGACCACCCCCTACAGGGGGCGGTGCAGATACGCAGTATTTT.